The source of this TCR beta chain is a study of CD8+ T cells in alopecia areata. Study conclusions and caveats: Researchers say the link of baseline CD8+ expansion to response remains uncertain, with one nonresponder. A large proportion of expanded lesional clones were detected persisting in scalp and blood during tofacitinib.

The count of this clone is one. Its antigen is as yet unknown. Extracted RNA was reverse transcribed into cDNA, the sequencing template. Sequencing was performed with immunoSEQ multiplex PCR; in TCRdb, only in-frame clones are kept and a portion is missing. The data hold 150,000 to 200,000 clones, with around three fifths observed a single time. Treatment meaning: oral pan-JAK inhibitor, 5-10 mg twice daily. Peripheral blood samples and lesional scalp punch biopsies were obtained from alopecia areata patients. The CDR3 runs 11 residues. The germline V gene encodes CDR1 SQVTM and CDR2 ANQGSEA. V was shortened by 2 bases and J by 10 bases, with 11 bases between the two germline ends.

Material: CD4+ T cells sorted from blood, obtained around week 50, from a patient treated with tofacitinib. The J gene is TRBJ1-1, the V gene TRBV29-1; no clear D gene. This clonotype was obtained from a human donor with alopecia areata. The CDR3 reads CSVEPQTVAFF. The CDR3 nucleotides are TGCAGCGTTGAACCCCAGACCGTAGCTTTCTTT. Filled out from reference TRBV29-1 and TRBJ1-1, the complete variable domain reads SAVISQKPSRDICQRGTSLTIQCQVDSQVTMMFWYRQQPGQSLTLIATANQGSEATYESGFVIDKFPISRPNLTFSTLTVSNMSPEDSSIYLCSVEPQTVAFFGQGTRLTVV.